These 19 T cell receptor beta chains were all obtained from the same sample, sequenced in a study of blood T cell repertoires in COVID-19. Repertoires were generated with immunoSEQ multiplex PCR, while TCRdb's copy carries only in-frame clones and drops some. This table holds 210,000 or so clones, 80% to 90% found once. Sequences were obtained from PBMCs or T cells enriched from blood (not recorded which). The receptors were gathered from a woman aged 30 to 39 who had been exposed to COVID-19.

This rearrangement joins TRBV30 to TRBJ1-4; 8 positions agree with TRBD1. Germline CDR1 is GTSNPN and CDR2 is SVGIG (reference sequence). This CDR3 has 14 amino acids. The V and J ends lost 0 bases and 7 bases, in that order; junction bases with no gene match: 4. CDR3 nucleotides: TGTGCCTGGAGTGTACGGACAGGGCGTGAAAAACTGTTTTTT. Translated: CAWSVRTGREKLFF.

The chain is built from TRBV6-5 and TRBJ1-5; D is unclear. The V and J ends lost 0 bases and 0 bases respectively, with 6 bases between them. Germline CDR1 reads MNHEY; CDR2 reads SVGAGI. The CDR3 has 15 residues. The CDR3 DNA follows: TGTGCCAGCAGTTACTCATTGAGTAGCAATCAGCCCCAGCATTTT. Protein product: CASSYSLSSNQPQHF.

CDR3: CASSQGQGEAFF. The CDR3, as DNA: TGTGCCAGCAGTCAAGGACAGGGCGAAGCTTTCTTT. The chain combines TRBV7-9 with TRBJ1-1; 8 nucleotides match TRBD1. Looked up from germline, CDR1 is SEHNR and CDR2 is FQNEAQ (reference sequence). The CDR3 runs to 12 residues. V lost 6 bases and J lost 8; bases outside the gene matches: 5.

This chain connects TRBV10-3 to TRBJ2-7; 7 positions match TRBD1. V shed 3 bases and J 2 bases; nucleotides not matched to a gene: 7. Germline-derived CDR1 and CDR2 are ENHRY and SYGVKD. This CDR3 has 15 amino acids. This chain's CDR3 is CAISDSGQATYEQYF. The CDR3 coding sequence is TGTGCCATCAGTGACTCAGGACAGGCGACCTACGAGCAGTACTTC.

The J gene is TRBJ2-1, the V gene TRBV30; TRBD2 agrees at 14 bases. The CDR3 spans 18 residues. J lost 7 bases, V lost 5 bases, and 16 bases had no gene match. The germline V gene has CDR1 GTSNPN and CDR2 SVGIG (reference sequence). CDR3 amino acids: CAWLPGTSGSRARNEQFF. The CDR3, as DNA: TGTGCCTGGCTACCCGGGACTAGCGGGAGTAGGGCTAGGAATGAGCAGTTCTTC.

This rearrangement joins TRBV6-2 or TRBV6-3 to TRBJ2-3, with TRBD2 matching 7 bases. CDR1 is MNHEY and CDR2 is SVGEGT in the germline V gene. J lost 3 bases, V lost 2 bases, and 5 bases had no gene match. CDR3 length: 15 amino acids. CDR3 protein: CASSYGGRGTDTQYF. The CDR3 region has the DNA TGTGCCAGCAGTTACGGCGGGAGAGGTACAGATACGCAGTATTTT.

The rearrangement links TRBV25-1 to TRBJ1-1; D perhaps matches TRBD1 (6 bases). The V end was cut by 0 bases, the J end by 5 bases, with 13 bases between. Per germline, CDR1 MGHDK and CDR2 SYGVNS. This CDR3 has 15 residues. The CDR3 DNA reads TGTGCCAGCAGTGAATATGGCAGGGGAGGGACTGAAGCTTTCTTT. As protein: CASSEYGRGGTEAFF.

The gene calls are TRBV6-6 and TRBJ2-1, with 8 bases aligning to TRBD2. The CDR3 covers 13 residues. Trimming at V came to 4 bases and at J to 9 bases, leaving 5 bases not matched to a gene. Germline assignment: CDR1 MNHNY and CDR2 SVGAGI (reference sequence). The CDR3 nucleotides read TGTGCCAGCAGTTCGGGACTAGTCGGTGAGCAGTTCTTC. Protein: CASSSGLVGEQFF.

This chain links TRBV25-1 with TRBJ1-5; D is undetermined. The CDR3 consists of 16 residues. Germline V gene lookup returns CDR1 MGHDK and CDR2 SYGVNS. The germline V and J ends were trimmed by 2 bases and 1 base, with 12 bases remaining between them. This CDR3 reads CASSEAGFSSNQPQHF. As DNA, the CDR3 is TGTGCCAGCAGTGAAGCCGGGTTCTCCAGCAATCAGCCCCAGCATTTT.

This clone was found a few times. This specimen includes other DNA sequences encoding the same CDR3. The chain uses TRBV9 and TRBJ2-3, with TRBD2 matching over 8 bases. V gave up 1 base and J gave up 3 bases; unmatched junction bases: 1. Germline lookup yields CDR1 SGDLS and CDR2 YYNGEE. The CDR3 extends over 14 amino acids. The CDR3 protein is CASSVTSGTDTQYF. The CDR3 nucleotides read TGTGCCAGCAGCGTAACTAGCGGAACAGATACGCAGTATTTT.

This clone has ten or more counts. V gene TRBV30 combines with J gene TRBJ1-6; D is ambiguous. Germline V lookup: CDR1 GTSNPN, CDR2 SVGIG (reference sequence). The CDR3 is 12 residues long. The V and J ends lost 1 base and 11 bases respectively, with 9 bases between them. CDR3 region: CAWSGGIPPLHF. In DNA, the CDR3 is TGTGCCTGGAGTGGAGGAATCCCACCCCTCCACTTT. Combining the CDR3 with reference TRBV30 and TRBJ1-6 gives the whole variable domain SQTIHQWPATLVQPVGSPLSLECTVEGTSNPNLYWYRQAAGRGLQLLFYSVGIGQISSEVPQNLSASRPQDRQFILSSKKLLLSDSGFYLCAWSGGIPPLHFGNGTRLTVT.

This clone was observed a single time. V usage is TRBV2 and J usage is TRBJ2-7; D not certain. Germline CDR1 SNHLY, CDR2 FYNNEI. The CDR3 sequence is 12 residues long. The V end lost 6 bases, the J end lost 2 bases, and 8 bases lay between the germline ends. In nucleotides, the CDR3 is TGTGCCAGCAGAGTCGGTCCCTACGAGCAGTACTTC. Translated, it gives CASRVGPYEQYF. Based on the CDR3 plus reference TRBV2 and TRBJ2-7, the full variable domain is EPEVTQTPSHQVTQMGQEVILRCVPISNHLYFYWYRQILGQKVEFLVSFYNNEISEKSEIFDDQFSVERPDGSNFTLKIRSTKLEDSAMYFCASRVGPYEQYFGPGTRLTVT.

Note on this clone: The identical CDR3 is also encoded by other nucleotide sequences in the sample. The rearrangement uses TRBV5-1 and TRBJ2-7; 7 bases are a match to TRBD1. Trimming at V came to 4 bases and at J to 1 base, leaving 5 bases not matched to a gene. The germline CDR1 and CDR2 sequences are SGHRS and YFSETQ. This CDR3 has 14 residues. CDR3 coding DNA: TGCGCCAGCAGCCTAGGGACAGTTTCCTACGAGCAGTACTTC. It is translated as CASSLGTVSYEQYF.

The chain combines TRBV3-1 (or the pseudogene TRBV3-2) with TRBJ1-3; D unclear. Germline CDR1 and CDR2: LGHDT and YNNKEL (reference sequence). V was shortened by 3 bases and J by 0 bases, with 15 bases between the two germline ends. The length of the CDR3 is 17 residues. In DNA, the CDR3 is TGTGCCAGCAGCCACTATACGGTATCCTTCTCTGGAAACACCATATATTTT. It is translated as CASSHYTVSFSGNTIYF.

V gene TRBV19 combines with J gene TRBJ2-1; unclear D gene. This CDR3 comprises 15 residues. Germline V gene data show CDR1 as LNHDA and CDR2 as SQIVND (reference sequence). Trimming removed 7 bases at V and 6 bases at J, with 19 bases between. The CDR3 protein is CASTLPRAGVNEQFF. The CDR3 DNA reads TGTGCCAGTACCTTGCCTAGAGCCGGCGTCAATGAGCAGTTCTTC.

The chain employs TRBV30 and TRBJ2-7; 11 bases match TRBD2. The CDR3 spans 14 residues. V dropped 4 bases and J dropped 1; count of bases not matched to a gene: 3. Germline CDR1 GTSNPN, CDR2 SVGIG (reference sequence). For the CDR3, the DNA is TGTGCCTGGACGAGACTAGCGGGGTCCTACGAGCAGTACTTC. Its translation: CAWTRLAGSYEQYF.

This clone is a singleton in its sample. The rearrangement uses TRBV3-1 (or the pseudogene TRBV3-2) and TRBJ2-6; TRBD2 matches at 11 bases. Germline lookup yields CDR1 LGHDT and CDR2 YNNKEL (reference sequence). The CDR3 consists of 24 residues. V lost 0 bases and J lost 0; bases outside the gene matches: 19. The CDR3 region is CASSQDRGTSGNPPVGSGANVLTF. The CDR3 DNA reads as TGTGCCAGCAGCCAAGATCGGGGGACTAGCGGCAATCCGCCAGTTGGCTCTGGGGCCAACGTCCTGACTTTC.

The chain carries TRBV2 and TRBJ2-3; TRBD2 agrees at 7 bases. The CDR3 runs 18 residues. Germline V gene sequence: CDR1 SNHLY, CDR2 FYNNEI. V lost 4 bases and J lost 5; bases outside the gene matches: 18. As DNA, the CDR3 is TGTGCCAGCAGTGTGGGAGCAGCCAGCGGGATATGGCGAGATACGCAGTATTTT. Encoded protein: CASSVGAASGIWRDTQYF.

This chain joins TRBV6-2 or TRBV6-3 and TRBJ2-1; TRBD2 agrees at 11 bases. Germline V gene lookup returns CDR1 MNHEY and CDR2 SVGEGT. CDR3 length: 19 amino acids. V lost 2 bases to trimming and J lost 0 bases; unmatched junction nucleotides: 9. The CDR3 loop reads CASSYRTSGLISSYNEQFF. The CDR3 DNA follows: TGTGCCAGCAGTTACCGGACTAGCGGGCTTATTAGCTCCTACAATGAGCAGTTCTTC.